This T cell receptor (beta chain) was observed in a study of CD8 T cells in ankylosing spondylitis. Notes on the study in general: Ankylosing spondylitis blood appeared to carry a characteristic TCR beta motif of seven to nine highly homologous variants.

In this sample, this clonotype turned up once. Its antigen is as yet unknown. Library preparation for TCR beta used quantitative 5'-RACE with molecular barcodes. TCRdb re-called the 5' RACE reads with MiXCR, one entry per CDR3 protein. The sample shows about 390,000 distinct CDR3 sequences, 20% to 25% of them seen only once. The CDR3 sequence is 14 residues long. V was pared by 5 bases and J by 2 bases, with 5 bases of the junction left unmatched. The germline V gene encodes CDR1 SNHLY and CDR2 FYNNEI. The material sequenced was blood, either unsorted or a sorted T cell fraction (not recorded which). This TCR came from a male donor with ankylosing spondylitis. The V call is TRBV2, the J call TRBJ2-5; 7 positions agree with TRBD1. Here the CDR3 reads CASSMGQIQETQYF. CDR3 bases: TGTGCCAGCAGTATGGGACAGATTCAAGAGACCCAGTACTTC.